Reported below is one T cell receptor (beta chain). Its antigen has not been determined. The sample belongs to a study of CXCR3-negative and CXCR3-positive naive CD8 T cells (dated by TCRdb to 2018 to 2020). Study-wide context: About 150 million TRB reads were obtained in total, roughly 1.5 +/- 0.3 million reads per library. Data from 11 donors, pooled across two independent experiments, went into the diversity and physicochemical repertoire analyses. For the TRBV-TRBJ cluster analysis, the naive subsets came from about five donors, while the memory cells came from 3 donors. The investigation overall reported the following: Similar TRBV-TRBJ usage was shown by naive CXCR3-negative and CXCR3-positive cells from the same donor, whereas distinct patterns were shown by memory cells. CXCR3 expression partially decreased after cryopreservation, so most assays used freshly isolated PBMCs. Because surface CD5, which is linked to self-reactivity in mice, was comparable between the naive subsets, TCR interaction strength was also inferred from the physicochemical properties of TRB CDR3s. Both naive subsets had comparably high repertoire diversity, while memory CD8+ T cells had much lower repertoire diversity.

For every CD8+ T cell subset, approximately 300,000 cells were flow-sorted straight into RLT lysis buffer, and each subset was sorted in triplicate. Standard density gradient centrifugation was used to isolate peripheral blood mononuclear cells from buffy coats. An RNeasy Mini Kit was used to extract total RNA from the sorted cells. The CDR3, cysteine through phenylalanine, is 11 amino acids long. The entry carries no DNA sequence. Via the germline V gene, CDR1 is SQVTM and CDR2 ANQGSEA. The sample was run on a NextSeq 550. The Human TCR Profiling Kit (MiLaboratory) was used to make UMI-labeled 5' RACE TRB cDNA libraries. The full amount of extracted RNA was used for cDNA synthesis, and the full amount of resulting cDNA was used for PCR amplification. Libraries were prepared in parallel using an identical number of PCR cycles. The published analysis was carried out like this. About 53,000 +/- 9,400 unique UMI-labeled TRB cDNA molecules per library were extracted with MIGEC and MiXCR, with at least two reads per UMI required. On average, 40,000 +/- 10,000 functional in-frame TRB CDR3 nucleotide clonotypes lacking stop codons were found per library. After each sample was downsampled to 5000 UMI-labeled TRB molecules, VDJtools was used to calculate diversity metrics such as normalized Shannon-Wiener and Chao1. VDJtools was used to calculate clonotype-size-weighted physicochemical properties of the central five CDR3 residues, namely interaction energy, strength, volume and Kidera factor 4. Reads reprocessed by TCRdb are summarized as one entry per CDR3 protein sequence, and DNA is absent. TCRdb, not the original authors, processed these V and J calls. The sample table includes about 56,000 distinct CDR3 sequences. The ten largest make up 20% to 25% of the sample.

The sequenced sample consisted of memory CD8+ T cells from blood. Taken with the paper, the label for cell subset or site translates to: conventional CD8+ memory T cells (TMEM), sorted as controls. This TCR came from a human donor in good health. Some clones in this sample may be carry-over from other donors' samples. Here the chain combines TRBV29-1 and TRBJ2-3. The CDR3 region reads CSVEDGGAQYF.